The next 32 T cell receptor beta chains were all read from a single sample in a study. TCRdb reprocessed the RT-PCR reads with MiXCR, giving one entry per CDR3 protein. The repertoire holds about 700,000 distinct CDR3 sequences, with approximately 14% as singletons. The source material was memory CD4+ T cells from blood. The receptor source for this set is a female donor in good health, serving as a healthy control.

This CDR3 reads CASSDQSTGTQYF. As DNA, the CDR3 is TGTGCCAGCAGTGATCAGAGCACGGGGACCCAGTACTTC. The chain combines TRBV6-4 with TRBJ2-5, with D uncertain. Trimming removed 3 bases at V and 7 bases at J, with 12 bases between. Germline V lookup: CDR1 MRHNA, CDR2 SNTAGT. The CDR3 loop spans 13 amino acids.

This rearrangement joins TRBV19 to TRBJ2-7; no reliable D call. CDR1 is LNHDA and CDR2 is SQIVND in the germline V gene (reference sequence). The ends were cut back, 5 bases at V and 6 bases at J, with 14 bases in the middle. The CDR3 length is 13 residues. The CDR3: CASSLRLDGEQYF. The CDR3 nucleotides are TGTGCCAGTAGTCTAAGACTGGATGGCGAGCAGTACTTC.

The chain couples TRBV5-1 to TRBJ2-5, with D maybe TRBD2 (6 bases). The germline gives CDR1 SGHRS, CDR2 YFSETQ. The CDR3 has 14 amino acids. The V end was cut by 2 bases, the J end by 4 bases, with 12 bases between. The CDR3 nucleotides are TGCGCCAGCAGCTTAAAGGAGGGGCGAGAGACCCAGTACTTC. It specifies CASSLKEGRETQYF.

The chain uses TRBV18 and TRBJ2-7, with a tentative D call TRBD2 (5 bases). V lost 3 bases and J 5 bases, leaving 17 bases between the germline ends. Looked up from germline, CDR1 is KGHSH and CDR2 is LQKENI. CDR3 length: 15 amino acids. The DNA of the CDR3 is TGTGCCAGCTCACCGGTAGGGAGTTCCCTTGACGAGCAGTACTTC. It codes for CASSPVGSSLDEQYF.

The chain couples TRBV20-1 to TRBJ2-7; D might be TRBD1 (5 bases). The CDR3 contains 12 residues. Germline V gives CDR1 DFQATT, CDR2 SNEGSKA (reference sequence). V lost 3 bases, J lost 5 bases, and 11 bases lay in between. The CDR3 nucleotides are TGCAGTGCTAGCCAGGGTGCTAACGAGCAGTACTTC. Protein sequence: CSASQGANEQYF.

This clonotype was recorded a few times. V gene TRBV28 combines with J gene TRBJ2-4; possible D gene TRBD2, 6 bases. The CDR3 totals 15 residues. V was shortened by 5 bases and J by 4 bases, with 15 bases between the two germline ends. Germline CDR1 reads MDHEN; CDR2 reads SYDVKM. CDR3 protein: CASSAPGLMKNIQYF. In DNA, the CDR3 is TGTGCCAGCAGTGCCCCGGGACTTATGAAAAACATTCAGTACTTC. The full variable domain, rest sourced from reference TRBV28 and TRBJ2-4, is DVKVTQSSRYLVKRTGEKVFLECVQDMDHENMFWYRQDPGLGLRLIYFSYDVKMKEKGDIPEGYSVSREKKERFSLILESASTNQTSMYLCASSAPGLMKNIQYFGAGTRLSVL.

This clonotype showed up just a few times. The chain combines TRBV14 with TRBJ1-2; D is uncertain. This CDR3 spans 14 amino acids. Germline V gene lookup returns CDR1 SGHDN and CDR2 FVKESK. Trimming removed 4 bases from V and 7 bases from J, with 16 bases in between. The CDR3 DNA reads TGTGCCAGCAGCCCTAGGGTTCCATTTAGTGGCTACACCTTC. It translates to CASSPRVPFSGYTF.

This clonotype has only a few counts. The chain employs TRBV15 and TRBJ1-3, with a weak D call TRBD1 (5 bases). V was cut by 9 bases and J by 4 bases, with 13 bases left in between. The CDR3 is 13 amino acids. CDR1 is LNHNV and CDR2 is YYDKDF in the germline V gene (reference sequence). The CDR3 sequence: CATAAYRGNTIYF. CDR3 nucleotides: TGTGCCACTGCCGCTTACAGGGGAAACACCATATATTTT.

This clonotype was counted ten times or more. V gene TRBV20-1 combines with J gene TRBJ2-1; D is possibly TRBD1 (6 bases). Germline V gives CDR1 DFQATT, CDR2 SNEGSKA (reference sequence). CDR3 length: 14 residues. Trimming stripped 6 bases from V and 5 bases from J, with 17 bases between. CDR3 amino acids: CSATSGTPDNEQFF. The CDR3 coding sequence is TGCAGTGCAACCTCCGGGACACCAGACAATGAGCAGTTCTTC.

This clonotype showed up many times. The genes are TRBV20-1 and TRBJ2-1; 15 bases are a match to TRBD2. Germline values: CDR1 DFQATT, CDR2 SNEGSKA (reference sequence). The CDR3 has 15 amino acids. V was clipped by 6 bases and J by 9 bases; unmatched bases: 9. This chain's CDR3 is CSAGTGTSGRPEQFF. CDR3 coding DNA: TGCAGTGCCGGAACCGGGACTAGCGGGAGGCCTGAGCAGTTCTTC.

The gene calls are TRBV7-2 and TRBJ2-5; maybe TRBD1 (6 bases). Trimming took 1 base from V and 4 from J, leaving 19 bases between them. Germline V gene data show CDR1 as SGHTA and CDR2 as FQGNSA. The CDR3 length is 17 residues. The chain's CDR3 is CASSLGSGGGRRETQYF. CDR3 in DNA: TGTGCCAGCAGCTTAGGCTCGGGTGGGGGCAGGCGAGAGACCCAGTACTTC.

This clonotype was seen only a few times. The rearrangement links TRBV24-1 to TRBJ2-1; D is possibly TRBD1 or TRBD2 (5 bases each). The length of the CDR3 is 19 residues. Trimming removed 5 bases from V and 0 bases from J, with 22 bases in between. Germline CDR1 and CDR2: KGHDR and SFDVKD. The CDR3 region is CATSASERGALRSYNEQFF. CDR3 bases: TGTGCCACCAGTGCCTCCGAAAGGGGAGCGCTACGCTCCTACAATGAGCAGTTCTTC.

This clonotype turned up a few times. CDR3 protein: CASSYGVGGGARNEQFF. CDR3 coding DNA: TGTGCCAGCAGTTACGGGGTCGGCGGGGGGGCAAGAAATGAGCAGTTCTTC. The J gene is TRBJ2-1, the V gene TRBV6-2 or TRBV6-3, with 9 bases identical to TRBD2. The CDR3 extends over 17 amino acids. V dropped 2 bases and J dropped 7; count of bases not matched to a gene: 12. Germline assignment: CDR1 MNHEY and CDR2 SVGEGT.

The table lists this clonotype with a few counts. The CDR3 sequence: CSARVRQGPTGAFF. CDR3 nucleotide sequence: TGCAGTGCTAGAGTCCGACAGGGCCCTACCGGAGCTTTCTTT. The chain is built from TRBV20-1 and TRBJ1-1; 7 bases line up with TRBD1. CDR1 DFQATT and CDR2 SNEGSKA come from the germline V gene (reference sequence). This CDR3 contains 14 residues. After removal of 1 base from V and 10 bases from J, the junction contained 12 bases not matched to a gene.

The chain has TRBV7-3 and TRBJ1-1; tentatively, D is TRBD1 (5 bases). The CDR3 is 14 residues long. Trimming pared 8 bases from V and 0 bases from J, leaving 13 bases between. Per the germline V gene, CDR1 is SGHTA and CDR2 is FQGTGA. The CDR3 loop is CASGPGRLNTEAFF. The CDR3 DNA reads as TGTGCCAGCGGACCGGGACGGCTGAACACTGAAGCTTTCTTT.

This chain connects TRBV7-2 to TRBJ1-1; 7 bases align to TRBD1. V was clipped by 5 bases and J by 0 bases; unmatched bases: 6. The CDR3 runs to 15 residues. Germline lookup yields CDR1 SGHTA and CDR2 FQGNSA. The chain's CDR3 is CASSDRDRLNTEAFF. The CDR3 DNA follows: TGTGCCAGCAGCGACCGGGACAGATTGAACACTGAAGCTTTCTTT. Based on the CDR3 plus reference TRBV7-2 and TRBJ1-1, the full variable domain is GAGVSQSPSNKVTEKGKDVELRCDPISGHTALYWYRQSLGQGLEFLIYFQGNSAPDKSGLPSDRFSAERTGGSVSTLTIQRTQQEDSAVYLCASSDRDRLNTEAFFGQGTRLTVV.

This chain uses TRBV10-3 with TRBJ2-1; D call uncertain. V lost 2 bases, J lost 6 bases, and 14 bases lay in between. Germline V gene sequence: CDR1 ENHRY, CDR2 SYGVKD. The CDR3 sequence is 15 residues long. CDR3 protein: CAISEDWRSTNEQFF. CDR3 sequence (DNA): TGTGCCATCAGTGAGGACTGGCGGTCAACCAATGAGCAGTTCTTC.

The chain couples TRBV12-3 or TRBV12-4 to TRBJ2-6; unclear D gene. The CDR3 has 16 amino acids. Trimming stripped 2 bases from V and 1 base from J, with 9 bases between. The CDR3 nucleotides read TGTGCCAGCAGTTTATGGGGTATGTCTGGGGCCAACGTCCTGACTTTC. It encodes CASSLWGMSGANVLTF.

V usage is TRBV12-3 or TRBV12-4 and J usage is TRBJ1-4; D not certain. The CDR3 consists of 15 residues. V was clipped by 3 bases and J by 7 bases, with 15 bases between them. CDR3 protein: CASSFGGAGFEKLFF. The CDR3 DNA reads TGTGCCAGCAGTTTCGGCGGTGCGGGTTTTGAAAAACTGTTTTTT.

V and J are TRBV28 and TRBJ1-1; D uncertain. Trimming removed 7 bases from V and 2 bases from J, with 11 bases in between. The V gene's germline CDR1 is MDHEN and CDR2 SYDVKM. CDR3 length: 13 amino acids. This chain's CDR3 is CASMPFSNTEAFF. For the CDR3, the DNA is TGTGCCAGCATGCCCTTCTCCAACACTGAAGCTTTCTTT.

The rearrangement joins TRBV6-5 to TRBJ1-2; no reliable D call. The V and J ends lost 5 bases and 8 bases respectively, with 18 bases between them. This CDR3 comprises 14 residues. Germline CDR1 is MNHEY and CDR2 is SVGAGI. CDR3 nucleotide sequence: TGTGCCAGCAGTCAAGGGAATCCAGCTCAAGGCTACACCTTC. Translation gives CASSQGNPAQGYTF.

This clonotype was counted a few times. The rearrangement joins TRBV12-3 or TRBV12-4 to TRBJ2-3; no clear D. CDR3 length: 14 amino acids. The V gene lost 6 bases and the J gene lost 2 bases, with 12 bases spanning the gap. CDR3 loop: CASRLRSFTDTQYF. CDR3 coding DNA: TGTGCCAGCAGACTGAGGAGTTTCACAGATACGCAGTATTTT.

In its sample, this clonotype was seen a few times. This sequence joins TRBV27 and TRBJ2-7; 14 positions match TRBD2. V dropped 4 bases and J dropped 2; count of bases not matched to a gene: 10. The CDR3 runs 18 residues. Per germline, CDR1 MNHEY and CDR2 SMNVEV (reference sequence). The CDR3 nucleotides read TGTGCCAGCAGTTCCAGGACTAGCGGGAGGAAGAGGACCTACGAGCAGTACTTC. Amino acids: CASSSRTSGRKRTYEQYF.

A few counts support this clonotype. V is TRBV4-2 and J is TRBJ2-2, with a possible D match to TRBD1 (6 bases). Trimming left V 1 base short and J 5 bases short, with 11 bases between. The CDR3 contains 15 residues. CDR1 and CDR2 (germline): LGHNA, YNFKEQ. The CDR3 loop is CASSQGTAGTGELFF. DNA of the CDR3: TGTGCCAGCAGCCAAGGGACAGCCGGGACCGGGGAGCTGTTTTTT.

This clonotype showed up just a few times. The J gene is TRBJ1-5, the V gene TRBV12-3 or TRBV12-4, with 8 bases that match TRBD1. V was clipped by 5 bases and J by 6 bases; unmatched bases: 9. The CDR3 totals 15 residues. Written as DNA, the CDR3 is TGTGCCAGCAGTATCCACAGGGGGTCCTCTCAGCCCCAGCATTTT. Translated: CASSIHRGSSQPQHF.

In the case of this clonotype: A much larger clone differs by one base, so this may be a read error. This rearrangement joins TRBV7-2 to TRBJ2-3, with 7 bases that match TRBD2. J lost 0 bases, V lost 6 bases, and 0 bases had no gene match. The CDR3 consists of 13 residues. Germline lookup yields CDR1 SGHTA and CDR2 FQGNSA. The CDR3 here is CASRAGSTDTQYF. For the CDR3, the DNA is TGTGCCAGCAGAGCGGGGAGCACAGATACGCAGTATTTT.

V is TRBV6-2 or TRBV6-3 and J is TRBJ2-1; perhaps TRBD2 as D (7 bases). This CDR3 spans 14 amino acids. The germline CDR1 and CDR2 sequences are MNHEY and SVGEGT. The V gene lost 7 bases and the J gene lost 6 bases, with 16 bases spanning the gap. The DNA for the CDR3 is TGTGCCAGCAACCAACAGGGAGGGGGCAATGAGCAGTTCTTC. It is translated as CASNQQGGGNEQFF.

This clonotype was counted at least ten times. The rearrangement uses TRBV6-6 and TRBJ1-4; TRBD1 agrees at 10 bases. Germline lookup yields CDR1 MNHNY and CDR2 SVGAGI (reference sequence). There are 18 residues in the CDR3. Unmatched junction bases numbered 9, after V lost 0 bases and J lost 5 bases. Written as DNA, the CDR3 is TGTGCCAGCAGTTACTCTCCCGGGACAGGGGTCCGCAATGAAAAACTGTTTTTT. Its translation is CASSYSPGTGVRNEKLFF.

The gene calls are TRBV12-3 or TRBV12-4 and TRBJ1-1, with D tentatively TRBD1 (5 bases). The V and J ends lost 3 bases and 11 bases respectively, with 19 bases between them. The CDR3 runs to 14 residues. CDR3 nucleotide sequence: TGTGCCAGCAGTTTTGGGGGTATGGTCATAGGGGCTTTCTTT. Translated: CASSFGGMVIGAFF.

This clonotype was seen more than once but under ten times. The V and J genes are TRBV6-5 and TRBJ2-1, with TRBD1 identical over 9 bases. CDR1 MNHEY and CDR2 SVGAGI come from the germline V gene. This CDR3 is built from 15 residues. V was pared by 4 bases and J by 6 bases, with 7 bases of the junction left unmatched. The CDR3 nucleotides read TGTGCCAGCAGTTCGACAGGGGGAATGGGCAATGAGCAGTTCTTC. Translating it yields CASSSTGGMGNEQFF.

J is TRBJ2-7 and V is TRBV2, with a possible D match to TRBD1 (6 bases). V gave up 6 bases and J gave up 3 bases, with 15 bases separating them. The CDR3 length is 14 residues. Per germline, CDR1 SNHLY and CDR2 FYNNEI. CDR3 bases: TGTGCCAGCAGCGAGGGGACAATTAGCTACGAGCAGTACTTC. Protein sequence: CASSEGTISYEQYF.

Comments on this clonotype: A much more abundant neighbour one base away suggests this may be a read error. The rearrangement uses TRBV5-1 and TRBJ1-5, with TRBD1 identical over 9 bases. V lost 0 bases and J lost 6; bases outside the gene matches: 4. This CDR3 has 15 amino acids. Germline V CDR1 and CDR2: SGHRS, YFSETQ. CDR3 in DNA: TGCGCCAGCAGCTTGGACGGACAGGGGATTCAGCCCCAGCATTTT. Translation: CASSLDGQGIQPQHF. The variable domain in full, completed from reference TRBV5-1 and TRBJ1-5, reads KAGVTQTPRYLIKTRGQQVTLSCSPISGHRSVSWYQQTPGQGLQFLFEYFSETQRNKGNFPGRFSGRQFSNSRSEMNVSTLELGDSALYLCASSLDGQGIQPQHFGDGTRLSIL.